These T cell receptor beta chains were read from a single sample in a study of cytomegalovirus exposure and HLA in healthy donors. Repertoires were generated with immunoSEQ multiplex PCR, while TCRdb's copy carries only in-frame clones and drops some. The repertoire holds some 70,000 clones, with roughly 76% as singletons. Material for sequencing was PBMCs. These TCRs come from a man aged 18 to 29 in good health and CMV-seronegative. Both conserved end residues are part of each CDR3.

cdr3_aa j_call v_call
CASKRLADSETQYF TRBJ2-5 TRBV6-4
CAIRDSSYTDTQYF TRBJ2-3 TRBV10-3
CASSFDRDGGYTF TRBJ1-2 TRBV27
CASSQALQGIGFIKKETQYF TRBJ2-5 TRBV23-1
CASSYSSGPPLHF TRBJ1-6 TRBV6-5
CASSQTGAAWETQYF TRBJ2-5 TRBV28
CASSLAPGGDRGGYTF TRBJ1-2 TRBV7-6
CASRSVRLAGNNEQFF TRBJ2-1 TRBV28
CASSEGPGQASKNIQYF TRBJ2-4 TRBV6-1
CASSFRGPPYYGYTF TRBJ1-2 TRBV5-4
CASRRGATDQPQHF TRBJ1-5 TRBV5-1
CASRYGVRTELPFF TRBJ1-1 TRBV28
CASSSPTGARGPASTDTQYF TRBJ2-3 TRBV5-1
CASSQERAGGPNEQFF TRBJ2-1 TRBV4-1
CASSFNAPGQIPAETQYF TRBJ2-5 TRBV28
CASGLGGDGSEAFF TRBJ1-1 TRBV12-5
CASSKGLDRFYQPQHF TRBJ1-5 TRBV6-1
CASSISSGDSYEQYF TRBJ2-7 TRBV9
CASSPPDRNYGYTF TRBJ1-2 TRBV7-9
CASSQPQGSNTGELFF TRBJ2-2 TRBV28
CASSFLPGQGNSPLHF TRBJ1-6 TRBV9
CASIGGGPYEQFF TRBJ2-1 TRBV27
CASSWTGEGGPDTQYF TRBJ2-3 TRBV5-1